Sequencing of this T cell receptor (beta chain) was carried out in a study of beta chain features in type 1 diabetes. The investigators reverse transcribed all of the isolated RNA, so they sequenced expressed TCRB transcripts. Produced via immunoSEQ multiplex PCR; TCRdb's table is partial and in-frame only. This table has under 850,000 clones, under 15% appearing once. This clone has just a few counts. Its antigen remains unidentified. Study findings and constraints: Type 1 diabetes patients showed a moderate but significant shortening of TCRB CDR3s in all four CD4+ subsets.

V was cut by 2 bases and J by 5 bases, with 18 bases left in between. Germline V lookup: CDR1 GTSNPN, CDR2 SVGIG (reference sequence). This CDR3 region has 15 residues. This clonotype was obtained from a man younger than 35 with type 1 diabetes. The rearrangement links TRBV30 to TRBJ1-1, with D maybe TRBD1 (5 bases). Input material: naive CD4+ T cells from blood. DNA for the CDR3: TGTGCCTGGAGTATCCCTTACCAGGGAAGAACTGAAGCTTTCTTT. This translates into CAWSIPYQGRTEAFF.